The 23 T cell receptor beta chains listed next were all sequenced from one sample in a study of T-cell reconstitution after alpha-beta-depleted transplantation in children (dated by TCRdb to 2016 to 2017). The sample's treatment or condition, from its label and the paper: allogeneic hematopoietic cell transplantation with graft depleted of TCRalphabeta T cells and CD19 B cells. The protocol used for the library was PCR. The listed sequencing device is Illumina HiSeq 2500. To normalize quantification of the TCRbeta repertoire, the TCR libraries were built with molecular barcoding that relied on unique molecular identifiers. TCRdb handled the public reads itself, with Q25 trimming in fastp and clone calling in MiXCR, and kept productive beta chains. Rows with one shared CDR3 protein collapse into an entry with the most common genes and DNA. Present in this sample are about 340,000 distinct CDR3 sequences, 15% to 20% of which were seen just once. The ten most abundant clones make up 35% to 50% of the sample.

The material was PBMCs, mostly from graft donor cells, obtained 360 days after TCRalphabeta/CD19-depleted stem cell transplant. The receptors come from a male patient aged 2 to 10 who had a stem cell transplant for acute lymphoblastic leukemia, so the T cells may come from the graft donor.

A few counts support this clonotype. The chain links TRBV20-1 to TRBJ2-7; a weak D match, TRBD2 (7 bases). CDR3 size: 16 residues. Germline V gene data show CDR1 as DFQATT and CDR2 as SNEGSKA (reference sequence). Trimming left V 3 bases short and J 1 base short, with 19 bases between. The CDR3 bases are TGCAGTGCTAGGGGGGGGGCTAGCGGAAGTTCCTACGAGCAGTACTTC. It codes for CSARGGASGSSYEQYF.

This clonotype turned up a few times. This sequence joins TRBV18 and TRBJ2-4; no clear D gene. CDR3 length: 16 amino acids. Germline loops: CDR1 KGHSH, CDR2 LQKENI. Trimming took off 5 bases at V and 0 bases at J, with 14 bases between the two ends. The CDR3 sequence is CASSLTPQLAKNIQYF. The CDR3 nucleotides read TGTGCCAGCTCATTGACCCCGCAGCTAGCCAAAAACATTCAGTACTTC.

The V and J genes are TRBV9 and TRBJ2-7; D gene ambiguous. CDR1 is SGDLS, CDR2 YYNGEE, per germline. The CDR3 is made up of 13 amino acids. V was clipped by 3 bases and J by 7 bases, with 14 bases between them. The CDR3 here is CASSAREDWEQYF. The CDR3 DNA reads TGTGCCAGCAGCGCTCGAGAGGATTGGGAGCAGTACTTC.

This clonotype was seen a few times. The V call is TRBV20-1, the J call TRBJ2-7; D gene uncertain. Trimming cost V 1 base and J 0 bases, with 7 bases left between them. Germline V gene data show CDR1 as DFQATT and CDR2 as SNEGSKA (reference sequence). The CDR3 covers 13 residues. The CDR3 sequence is CSARGLGSYEQYF. CDR3 bases: TGCAGTGCTAGAGGGCTGGGCTCCTACGAGCAGTACTTC.

At least ten counts were recorded for this clonotype. The chain has TRBV4-1 and TRBJ2-3, with D perhaps given as TRBD1 or TRBD2 (5 bases each). The CDR3 spans 16 residues. Germline V CDR1 and CDR2: MGHRA, YSYEKL. V was cut by 0 bases and J by 4 bases, with 14 bases left in between. CDR3 residues: CASSQERRQGPDTQYF. In DNA, the CDR3 is TGCGCCAGCAGCCAAGAAAGGCGGCAGGGACCAGATACGCAGTATTTT.

The chain has TRBV10-2 and TRBJ1-5, with TRBD1 identical over 7 bases. Germline CDR1 is WSHSY and CDR2 is SAAADI. V gave up 6 bases and J gave up 4 bases; unmatched junction bases: 15. This CDR3 comprises 17 residues. Written as DNA, the CDR3 is TGCGCCAGCAGCCCCTCGTGGTACAGGGGCAGGAATCAGCCCCAGCATTTT. It translates to CASSPSWYRGRNQPQHF.

The V call is TRBV10-3, the J call TRBJ2-1; TRBD2 aligns across 7 bases. Germline CDR1 and CDR2: ENHRY and SYGVKD. V shed 10 bases and J 9 bases; nucleotides not matched to a gene: 6. The CDR3 has 11 residues. The CDR3 nucleotides read TGTGCCAGCCCCCGCGGGGGTGAGCAGTTCTTC. It encodes CASPRGGEQFF.

The chain carries TRBV5-6 and TRBJ2-3; 7 nucleotides match TRBD1. The CDR3 extends over 16 amino acids. V lost 4 bases to trimming and J lost 3 bases; unmatched junction nucleotides: 11. Germline-derived CDR1 and CDR2 are SGHDT and YYEEEE. This chain's CDR3 is CASSQHRTGRTDTQYF. CDR3 bases: TGTGCCAGCAGCCAACACCGGACAGGACGGACAGATACGCAGTATTTT.

The table lists this clonotype with a few counts. This sequence joins TRBV20-1 and TRBJ2-7; possible D gene TRBD2, 6 bases. V was cut by 0 bases and J by 2 bases, with 8 bases left in between. CDR1 is DFQATT and CDR2 is SNEGSKA in the germline V gene (reference sequence). The CDR3 sequence is 13 residues long. DNA of the CDR3: TGCAGTGCTAGAGATGGGGGGACCTACGAGCAGTACTTC. Protein: CSARDGGTYEQYF.

The V call is TRBV2, the J call TRBJ2-7; D is unresolved. V was trimmed by 9 bases and J by 1 base, leaving 25 bases between them. The CDR3 length is 17 residues. The germline V gene encodes CDR1 SNHLY and CDR2 FYNNEI. CDR3 DNA: TGTGCCAGTGGGCCCAGGAGCTTCGTCTTTACTTCCTACGAGCAGTACTTC. Protein sequence: CASGPRSFVFTSYEQYF.

This clonotype has more than one count but fewer than ten. J is TRBJ2-5 and V is TRBV5-8; no clear D. The CDR3 contains 13 residues. In germline, CDR1 is SGHTS, CDR2 YDEGEE. Trimming removed 0 bases from V and 2 bases from J, with 5 bases in between. In DNA, the CDR3 is TGTGCCAGCAGCTTGGAACTTCAAGAGACCCAGTACTTC. Protein product: CASSLELQETQYF. Supplemented by reference TRBV5-8 and TRBJ2-5, the full variable domain reads EAGVTQSPTHLIKTRGQQATLRCSPISGHTSVYWYQQALGLGLQFLLWYDEGEERNRGNFPPRFSGRQFPNYSSELNVNALELEDSALYLCASSLELQETQYFGPGTRLLVL.

This clonotype was seen repeatedly, ten times or more. The chain's CDR3 is CASRFQGYPLLYF. For the CDR3, the DNA is TGCGCCAGCAGATTCCAGGGTTACCCGTTGTTGTACTTC. The rearrangement joins TRBV5-1 to TRBJ2-7, with D perhaps TRBD1 (5 bases). The CDR3 consists of 13 residues. Germline loops: CDR1 SGHRS, CDR2 YFSETQ. V lost 5 bases and J 12 bases, leaving 21 bases between the germline ends. The variable domain in full, completed from reference TRBV5-1 and TRBJ2-7, reads KAGVTQTPRYLIKTRGQQVTLSCSPISGHRSVSWYQQTPGQGLQFLFEYFSETQRNKGNFPGRFSGRQFSNSRSEMNVSTLELGDSALYLCASRFQGYPLLYFGPGTRLTVT.

This clonotype was detected ten times or more. The V and J genes are TRBV28 and TRBJ1-2, with 7 bases that match TRBD1. From germline, CDR1 is MDHEN and CDR2 SYDVKM. The CDR3 loop spans 14 amino acids. With V trimmed by 9 bases and J by 3 bases, 10 bases remained unmatched. CDR3: CASIHGTGDYGYTF. In DNA form, the CDR3 reads TGTGCCAGTATTCACGGAACAGGGGACTATGGCTACACCTTC.

This clonotype was counted between two and nine times. The CDR3 sequence: CASIWTSGPKDEQFF. In DNA form, the CDR3 reads TGTGCCAGCATCTGGACTAGCGGGCCTAAGGATGAGCAGTTCTTC. The rearrangement joins TRBV2 to TRBJ2-1; 11 bases map to TRBD2. The CDR3 sequence is 15 residues long. Germline lookup yields CDR1 SNHLY and CDR2 FYNNEI. Trimming took 7 bases from V and 8 from J; bases not matched to a gene: 10.

The V gene is TRBV13, the J gene TRBJ1-5; tentatively, D is TRBD1 (5 bases). Trimming pared 0 bases from V and 3 bases from J, leaving 9 bases between. The CDR3 length is 15 residues. The germline V gene encodes CDR1 PRHDT and CDR2 FYEKMQ (reference sequence). The CDR3 reads CASSLGQGTNQPQHF. In DNA, the CDR3 is TGTGCCAGCAGCTTAGGGCAGGGTACCAATCAGCCCCAGCATTTT.

This clonotype has just a few counts. This chain connects TRBV9 to TRBJ2-1; a possible D gene is TRBD1 (5 bases). The germline V and J ends were trimmed by 0 bases and 4 bases, with 17 bases remaining between them. The V gene's germline CDR1 is SGDLS and CDR2 YYNGEE. The CDR3 spans 17 residues. Written as DNA, the CDR3 is TGTGCCAGCAGCGTAGATTCGAGGTGGACATTATACAATGAGCAGTTCTTC. It translates to CASSVDSRWTLYNEQFF.

This chain joins TRBV6-1 and TRBJ2-3, with TRBD1 as a possible D gene (5 bases). CDR3 length equals 14 residues. V was pared by 8 bases and J by 5 bases, with 17 bases between. Germline assignment: CDR1 MNHNS and CDR2 SASEGT. The CDR3 region is CASLVGPGLDTQYF. The CDR3 nucleotides read TGTGCCAGCCTCGTTGGACCAGGGTTAGATACGCAGTATTTT.

In its sample, this clonotype was seen many times. The chain recombines TRBV27 with TRBJ1-4; weak D call: TRBD1 (5 bases). Germline V lookup: CDR1 MNHEY, CDR2 SMNVEV (reference sequence). V lost 3 bases and J 5 bases, leaving 10 bases between the germline ends. The CDR3 sequence is 14 residues long. CDR3 protein: CASSFGGGNEKLFF. Here the CDR3 DNA reads TGTGCCAGCAGTTTCGGGGGGGGAAATGAAAAACTGTTTTTT.

This chain joins TRBV5-1 and TRBJ1-1; possible D gene TRBD1, 6 bases. The germline V gene has CDR1 SGHRS and CDR2 YFSETQ. This CDR3 contains 15 residues. Between the trimmed V and J ends, which lost 0 bases and 5 bases, there was a span of 14 bases. CDR3 in DNA: TGCGCCAGCAGCTTGGTGGGGGGGGCCTTGACTGAAGCTTTCTTT. Protein: CASSLVGGALTEAFF.

This clonotype was detected only a few times. The chain is built from TRBV7-9 and TRBJ2-1; 9 bases line up with TRBD2. The CDR3 extends over 16 amino acids. CDR1 SEHNR and CDR2 FQNEAQ come from the germline V gene (reference sequence). The ends lost 5 bases at V and 7 bases at J; junction bases unmatched: 12. The CDR3 DNA is TGTGCCAGCAGCCCGAGAATAGCGGGAGTTTGGAATGAGCAGTTCTTC. Translated, it gives CASSPRIAGVWNEQFF.

The chain couples TRBV7-9 to TRBJ2-5; D gene unclear. The CDR3 has 15 residues. Per the germline V gene, CDR1 is SEHNR and CDR2 is FQNEAQ (reference sequence). The V end was cut by 1 base, the J end by 2 bases, with 11 bases between. The DNA for the CDR3 is TGTGCCAGCAGCTTAGATCTTGGCCTGCAAGAGACCCAGTACTTC. The encoded protein is CASSLDLGLQETQYF.

A word on this clonotype: A much larger clone differs by one base, so this may be a read error. The rearrangement uses TRBV28 and TRBJ2-5; the match to TRBD2 covers 11 bases. The V gene's germline CDR1 is MDHEN and CDR2 SYDVKM. J was trimmed by 13 bases and V by 3 bases; bases with no gene match: 13. CDR3 size: 15 residues. DNA for the CDR3: TGTGCCAGCAGTTTGGGACTAGCGGACTATAAGCCCCTGTACTTC. Amino acids: CASSLGLADYKPLYF.

This clonotype has a handful of counts. The chain has TRBV5-1 and TRBJ2-5, with 7 bases lining up with TRBD2. Trimming took 1 base from V and 5 from J; bases not matched to a gene: 2. The CDR3 is 13 amino acids. The germline V gene has CDR1 SGHRS and CDR2 YFSETQ. CDR3 nucleotides: TGCGCCAGCAGCTTGAACGGGGGGGAGACCCAGTACTTC. As protein: CASSLNGGETQYF.